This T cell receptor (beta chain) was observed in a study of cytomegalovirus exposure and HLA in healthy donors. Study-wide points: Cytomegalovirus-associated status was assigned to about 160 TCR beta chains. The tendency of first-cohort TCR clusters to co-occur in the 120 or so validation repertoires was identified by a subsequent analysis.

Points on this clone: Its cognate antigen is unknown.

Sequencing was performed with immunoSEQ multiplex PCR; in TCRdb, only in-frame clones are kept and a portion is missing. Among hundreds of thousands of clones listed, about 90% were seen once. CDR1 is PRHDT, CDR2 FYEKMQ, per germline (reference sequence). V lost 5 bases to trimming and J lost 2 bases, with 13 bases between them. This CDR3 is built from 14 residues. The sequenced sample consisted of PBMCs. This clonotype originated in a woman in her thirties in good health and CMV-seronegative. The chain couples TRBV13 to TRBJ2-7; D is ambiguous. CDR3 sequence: CASSPPGQTYEQYF. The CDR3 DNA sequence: TGTGCCAGCAGCCCCCCCGGTCAGACCTACGAGCAGTACTTC.